The 19 T cell receptor beta chains presented below share a single source sample, sequenced in a study of low-dose radiotherapy and immunotherapy resistance in tumors. Amplification of TCRs used a constant-region primer and V-primer adapter for about 20 PCR cycles. A single record per CDR3 protein comes from TCRdb applying MiXCR to the reads. The top ten clones hold 6.2% of a sample with approximately 47,000 distinct CDR3 sequences, about 11% of them seen once. The time point is: before trial treatment. The material sequenced was PBMCs, taken before treatment. The receptor set was obtained from a female donor with ovarian cancer.

The table lists this clonotype with many counts. The chain couples TRBV14 to TRBJ2-2, with D perhaps matching TRBD1 (6 bases). The V end lost 3 bases, the J end lost 8 bases, and 13 bases lay between the germline ends. This CDR3 region has 14 residues. CDR1 and CDR2 from the germline V gene are SGHDN and FVKESK. This CDR3 reads CASSQHTGTGELFF. CDR3 DNA: TGTGCCAGCAGCCAGCATACCGGGACAGGGGAGCTGTTTTTT.

This clonotype has at least ten counts. V usage is TRBV20-1 and J usage is TRBJ2-3; D uncertain. Trimming left V 0 bases short and J 5 bases short, with 9 bases between. In germline, CDR1 is DFQATT, CDR2 SNEGSKA (reference sequence). The CDR3 is made up of 13 amino acids. This CDR3 is CSARDLHGDTQYF. Here the CDR3 DNA reads TGCAGTGCTAGAGATTTACATGGAGATACGCAGTATTTT.

This clonotype was picked up many times. V usage is TRBV7-2 and J usage is TRBJ2-3, with 10 bases aligning to TRBD2. This CDR3 has 13 residues. CDR1 is SGHTA, CDR2 FQGNSA, per germline. Unmatched junction bases numbered 6, after V lost 1 base and J lost 14 bases. In DNA form, the CDR3 reads TGTGCCAGCAGCTTAGACCCTAGCGGGGGAAGGTATTTT. As protein: CASSLDPSGGRYF.

This clonotype occurred a few times. A far larger clone is only one base removed, so a read error is likely. The chain joins TRBV5-6 to TRBJ2-1; the D gene is possibly TRBD1 (5 bases). V was shortened by 0 bases and J by 10 bases, with 11 bases between the two germline ends. CDR3 length: 13 residues. The germline CDR1 and CDR2 sequences are SGHDT and YYEEEE. The DNA for the CDR3 is TGTGCCAGCAGCTTGGGACAGTCCTACGAGCAGTTCTTC. Translating gives CASSLGQSYEQFF.

A few counts support this clonotype. The chain employs TRBV3-1 and TRBJ2-5; D call uncertain. The CDR3 runs 13 residues. V dropped 1 base and J dropped 5 bases, with 8 bases sitting between them. Germline CDR1 and CDR2: LGHDT and YNNKEL (reference sequence). CDR3 residues: CASSQGVWETQYF. Written as DNA, the CDR3 is TGTGCCAGCAGCCAAGGGGTCTGGGAGACCCAGTACTTC.

This clonotype was picked up one time. This likely traces to a read error, being one base from a far larger clone. V and J are TRBV20-1 and TRBJ2-5; D is undetermined. Trimming removed 6 bases at V and 11 bases at J, with 19 bases between. There are 12 residues in the CDR3. Germline assignment: CDR1 DFQATT and CDR2 SNEGSKA (reference sequence). Here the CDR3 reads CSAERIYNEQYF. DNA for the CDR3: TGCAGTGCGGAGCGCATCTACAATGAGCAGTACTTC.

Comment on this clonotype: One base separates it from a far larger clone, so it is likely a read error. The J gene is TRBJ2-1, the V gene TRBV7-9; D possibly uses TRBD1 or TRBD2 (5 bases each). Germline loops: CDR1 SEHNR, CDR2 FQNEAQ (reference sequence). This CDR3 contains 14 residues. V gave up 4 bases and J gave up 10 bases, with 17 bases separating them. Written as DNA, the CDR3 is TGTGCCAGCAGCTCCCCAGTGGGGACCTACGAGCAGTTCTTC. This gives the protein CASSSPVGTYEQFF.

Ten or more counts support this clonotype. V gene TRBV7-8 combines with J gene TRBJ1-1; TRBD1 matches at 12 bases. Germline values: CDR1 SGHVS, CDR2 FQNEAQ. CDR3 length equals 16 residues. V lost 3 bases, J lost 5 bases, and 7 bases stayed unmatched. The CDR3 DNA sequence: TGTGCCAGCAGCTTGGGGACAGGGGGCAGTTATACTGAAGCTTTCTTT. Protein sequence: CASSLGTGGSYTEAFF. Combining the CDR3 with reference TRBV7-8 and TRBJ1-1 gives the whole variable domain GAGVSQSPRYKVAKRGQDVALRCDPISGHVSLFWYQQALGQGPEFLTYFQNEAQLDKSGLPSDRFFAERPEGSVSTLKIQRTQQEDSAVYLCASSLGTGGSYTEAFFGQGTRLTVV.

V gene TRBV10-3 combines with J gene TRBJ2-1; the match to TRBD2 covers 8 bases. V lost 4 bases, J lost 7 bases, and 15 bases stayed unmatched. Germline lookup yields CDR1 ENHRY and CDR2 SYGVKD. The CDR3 covers 17 residues. For the CDR3, the DNA is TGTGCCATCAGTGTAAGCCGGGAGGGGACTACAGGGAATGAGCAGTTCTTC. It is translated as CAISVSREGTTGNEQFF.

This clonotype was counted many times. This chain uses TRBV12-3 or TRBV12-4 with TRBJ2-7, with D uncertain. The ends were cut back, 5 bases at V and 5 bases at J, with 7 bases in the middle. The CDR3 totals 11 residues. CDR3: CASSLLHEQYF. The CDR3 nucleotides read TGTGCCAGCAGTCTCCTCCACGAGCAGTACTTC.

There are many counts of this clonotype. This chain connects TRBV28 to TRBJ1-5; no firm D call. The V gene lost 9 bases and the J gene lost 3 bases, with 12 bases spanning the gap. CDR3 length: 13 residues. Germline loops: CDR1 MDHEN, CDR2 SYDVKM. The CDR3 reads CASVWGPNQPQHF. CDR3 coding DNA: TGTGCCAGTGTGTGGGGTCCCAATCAGCCCCAGCATTTT. Filled out from reference TRBV28 and TRBJ1-5, the complete variable domain reads DVKVTQSSRYLVKRTGEKVFLECVQDMDHENMFWYRQDPGLGLRLIYFSYDVKMKEKGDIPEGYSVSREKKERFSLILESASTNQTSMYLCASVWGPNQPQHFGDGTRLSIL.

For this clonotype: It differs at one base from a far larger clone, so likely a read error. The V and J genes are TRBV13 and TRBJ2-6; D might be TRBD1 (6 bases). The CDR3 runs 15 residues. Germline loops: CDR1 PRHDT, CDR2 FYEKMQ (reference sequence). The CDR3 reads CASSNDRSGAIVLTF. The CDR3 nucleotides are TGTGCCAGCAGTAACGACAGGTCTGGGGCCATCGTCCTGACTTTC.

This chain joins TRBV19 and TRBJ2-1; 15 nucleotides line up with TRBD2. The CDR3 is 16 residues long. Germline trimming cut 8 bases from V and 3 bases from J; bases unmatched to any gene: 5. The germline V gene encodes CDR1 LNHDA and CDR2 SQIVND (reference sequence). The CDR3 region is CASGLAGGGFYNEQFF. The DNA of the CDR3 is TGTGCCAGTGGACTAGCGGGGGGGGGGTTCTACAATGAGCAGTTCTTC.

The chain recombines TRBV10-3 with TRBJ2-3; the D gene could be TRBD1 or TRBD2 (5 bases each). The V and J ends lost 3 bases and 1 base respectively, with 14 bases between them. Per the germline V gene, CDR1 is ENHRY and CDR2 is SYGVKD. The length of the CDR3 is 16 residues. As DNA, the CDR3 is TGTGCCATCAGTGAAGGGTGGGACGGACGCACAGATACGCAGTATTTT. Translation gives CAISEGWDGRTDTQYF.

A word on this clonotype: This likely stems from a read error, as it lies one base from a far larger clone. The chain employs TRBV7-4 and TRBJ2-2; TRBD2 matches at 7 bases. Germline CDR1 reads SGHVT; CDR2 reads SQSDAQ. The junction had 3 bases not matched to a gene; V was cut back by 4 bases and J by 4 bases. CDR3 length equals 14 residues. In nucleotides, the CDR3 is TGTGCCAGCAGCTCGGGACTACTCACCGGGGAGCTGTTTTTT. This gives the protein CASSSGLLTGELFF. The full variable domain, with the rest looked up from reference TRBV7-4 and TRBJ2-2, is GAGVSQSPRYKVAKRGRDVALRCDSISGHVTLYWYRQTLGQGSEVLTYSQSDAQRDKSGRPSGRFSAERPERSVSTLKIQRTEQGDSAVYLCASSSGLLTGELFFGEGSRLTVL.

A remark on this clonotype: Since a far larger clone is one base different, this is likely a read error. The genes are TRBV2 and TRBJ2-7; TRBD1 matches at 8 bases. The CDR3 is 13 residues long. Germline V CDR1 and CDR2: SNHLY, FYNNEI. The junction had 3 bases not matched to a gene; V was cut back by 5 bases and J by 3 bases. CDR3 DNA: TGTGCCAGCAGTCCCAGGGGGCTCTACGAGCAGTACTTC. Its translation: CASSPRGLYEQYF.

This clonotype was detected ten times or more. This sequence joins TRBV5-1 and TRBJ2-2, with TRBD1 as a possible D gene (6 bases). This CDR3 contains 14 residues. Between the trimmed V and J ends, which lost 4 bases and 2 bases, there was a span of 9 bases. The V gene's germline CDR1 is SGHRS and CDR2 YFSETQ. The CDR3 region has the DNA TGCGCCAGCAGCCGGGACACTAACACCGGGGAGCTGTTTTTT. As protein: CASSRDTNTGELFF.

Points on this clonotype: It is likely a read error: a sequence one base away is far more abundant. The chain links TRBV10-3 to TRBJ2-1; D perhaps matches TRBD2 (6 bases). This CDR3 contains 13 residues. CDR1 is ENHRY and CDR2 is SYGVKD in the germline V gene. The germline V and J ends were trimmed by 3 bases and 13 bases, with 16 bases remaining between them. The CDR3 bases are TGTGCCATCAGTGACGGCGGTCGGGAGACCCAGTTCTTC. It codes for CAISDGGRETQFF.

About this clonotype: This may stem from a read error, because a much larger clone lies one nucleotide away. Because it lacks the conserved phenylalanine or tryptophan at the end, this CDR3 is likely a read error. The chain couples TRBV20-1 to TRBJ1-1, with 10 positions matching TRBD1. CDR3 length: 15 amino acids. CDR1 and CDR2 from the germline V gene are DFQATT and SNEGSKA (reference sequence). The V gene end was trimmed by 6 bases and the J gene end by 3 bases; junction bases not matched to a gene: 10. CDR3 nucleotides: TGCAGTGCCCGAAAGACAGGGGGCAGTTACACTGAAGCTTTCGTT. Residues: CSARKTGGSYTEAFV.